The 20 T cell receptor beta chains below all came from one sample that was sequenced in a study of cytomegalovirus exposure and HLA in healthy donors. It was with 60 Vbeta and 13 Jbeta primers that the PCR ran. The table came from immunoSEQ multiplex PCR; TCRdb's copy has only in-frame clones and leaves some out. The sample has more than 80,000 clones; 63% are singletons. Material: PBMCs. These receptors came from a woman in her 40s in good health and CMV-seropositive.

The chain is built from TRBV5-1 and TRBJ2-7; 9 nucleotides line up with TRBD1. Per the germline V gene, CDR1 is SGHRS and CDR2 is YFSETQ. Unmatched junction bases numbered 7, after V lost 0 bases and J lost 6 bases. This CDR3 has 15 residues. The CDR3 loop reads CASSLVTGGFGEQYF. The CDR3 nucleotides read TGCGCCAGCAGCTTGGTGACAGGGGGGTTCGGCGAGCAGTACTTC.

This clone was recorded a few times. CDR3 in DNA: TGTGCCAGCAGTCCGACTAGCGGGGACCTGCGTTCGGGCCAGTACTTC. It codes for CASSPTSGDLRSGQYF. This sequence joins TRBV27 and TRBJ2-5, with 11 bases that match TRBD2. Germline CDR1 MNHEY, CDR2 SMNVEV (reference sequence). The CDR3 length is 16 residues. Unmatched junction bases numbered 15, after V lost 5 bases and J lost 10 bases.

The chain couples TRBV27 to TRBJ1-1; TRBD1 matches 8 bases. CDR3 length: 16 amino acids. CDR1 is MNHEY, CDR2 SMNVEV, per germline (reference sequence). Trimming at V came to 3 bases and at J to 7 bases, leaving 13 bases not matched to a gene. CDR3 in DNA: TGTGCCAGCAGTTTCATTGGTAGGACAGGGCCCATTGAAGCTTTCTTT. As protein: CASSFIGRTGPIEAFF.

V is TRBV1 and J is TRBJ1-1. TRBV1 is designated a pseudogene. The CDR3 runs 15 residues. The CDR3 reads CTSSQRVEENTEAFF. CDR3 DNA: TGCACCAGCAGCCAACGAGTAGAGGAGAACACTGAAGCTTTCTTT.

V and J are TRBV7-6 and TRBJ2-5; D unclear. This CDR3 spans 12 amino acids. V dropped 5 bases and J dropped 5 bases, with 9 bases sitting between them. Germline V gives CDR1 SGHVS, CDR2 FNYEAQ. The CDR3 sequence: CASSPTGETQYF. CDR3 nucleotide sequence: TGTGCCAGCAGCCCAACGGGTGAGACCCAGTACTTC.

This chain links TRBV28 with TRBJ1-1, with D possibly matching TRBD1 (5 bases). Germline V gene data show CDR1 as MDHEN and CDR2 as SYDVKM. The V end was cut by 3 bases, the J end by 4 bases, with 12 bases between. This CDR3 is built from 14 residues. The CDR3 protein is CASSFQGSITEAFF. The CDR3 DNA reads as TGTGCCAGCAGTTTCCAGGGTAGTATCACTGAAGCTTTCTTT.

This clone was observed a few times. The CDR3 sequence is CASSYSAGNGYTF. CDR3 DNA: TGTGCCAGCAGTTACTCCGCAGGGAATGGCTACACCTTC. The gene calls are TRBV6-5 and TRBJ1-2; a possible D gene is TRBD1 (5 bases). CDR1 MNHEY and CDR2 SVGAGI come from the germline V gene. V lost 0 bases to trimming and J lost 6 bases, with 8 bases between them. This CDR3 is built from 13 residues.

The genes are TRBV28 and TRBJ1-5; possible D gene TRBD1, 6 bases. CDR1 MDHEN and CDR2 SYDVKM come from the germline V gene. The V and J ends lost 10 bases and 3 bases respectively, with 13 bases between them. This CDR3 has 13 residues. The CDR3 DNA is TGTGCCACGGCAGGGGTTCCCAATCAGCCCCAGCATTTT. The encoded protein is CATAGVPNQPQHF.

For this clone: One end of the junction is discordant with germline, which a read error may explain. The chain employs TRBV27 and TRBJ2-7, with TRBD1 as a possible D gene (6 bases). The CDR3 extends over 14 amino acids. From germline, CDR1 is MNHEY and CDR2 SMNVEV (reference sequence). This CDR3 reads CASSKIRTDYGQYF. The CDR3 DNA sequence: TGTGCCAGCAGCAAAATACGGACAGACTACGGGCAGTACTTC.

CDR3 protein: CASHRDTDTQYF. The CDR3 DNA reads TGTGCCAGCCACAGGGACACAGATACGCAGTATTTT. V is TRBV28 and J is TRBJ2-3; tentatively, D is TRBD1 (6 bases). The CDR3 runs 12 residues. Germline CDR1 is MDHEN and CDR2 is SYDVKM. V lost 8 bases, J lost 2 bases, and 8 bases lay in between.

This clone was found many times. The chain is built from TRBV29-1 and TRBJ1-5; D is unresolved. The V gene's germline CDR1 is SQVTM and CDR2 ANQGSEA. The CDR3 has 13 residues. Trimming took off 6 bases at V and 3 bases at J, with 12 bases between the two ends. The CDR3 reads CSVRDNFNQPQHF. Here the CDR3 DNA reads TGCAGCGTCCGGGATAATTTCAATCAGCCCCAGCATTTT.

The V call is TRBV27, the J call TRBJ1-2; D is perhaps TRBD1 (6 bases). The V end was cut by 3 bases, the J end by 3 bases, with 17 bases between. CDR1 MNHEY and CDR2 SMNVEV come from the germline V gene (reference sequence). There are 16 residues in the CDR3. CDR3 DNA: TGTGCCAGCAGTTTTCATGGAGCCAAGGGGGACTATGGCTACACCTTC. Its protein product is CASSFHGAKGDYGYTF.

The chain has TRBV10-3 and TRBJ2-6; 7 nucleotides match TRBD1. Germline CDR1 reads ENHRY; CDR2 reads SYGVKD. The V and J ends lost 0 bases and 0 bases, in that order; junction bases with no gene match: 8. The CDR3 covers 19 residues. DNA for the CDR3: TGTGCCATCAGTGAGTCGACAGGGTCCCCAGGCTCTGGGGCCAACGTCCTGACTTTC. Translated: CAISESTGSPGSGANVLTF.

This clone was observed a handful of times. The rearrangement joins TRBV27 to TRBJ2-6; 8 nucleotides match TRBD1. Germline V gives CDR1 MNHEY, CDR2 SMNVEV (reference sequence). V was clipped by 5 bases and J by 1 base; unmatched bases: 4. This CDR3 region has 16 residues. The CDR3 nucleotides are TGTGCCAGCAGTCGTACAGGGGGATCTGGGGCCAACGTCCTGACTTTC. It codes for CASSRTGGSGANVLTF.

This chain connects TRBV28 to TRBJ2-3, with 9 bases matching TRBD1. Germline V lookup: CDR1 MDHEN, CDR2 SYDVKM. This CDR3 region has 13 residues. Trimming cost V 9 bases and J 3 bases; bases outside gene matches: 4. The DNA of the CDR3 is TGTGCCAGTTCACAGGGGGCAACAGATACGCAGTATTTT. This translates into CASSQGATDTQYF.

The chain uses TRBV5-5 and TRBJ1-1; TRBD1 agrees at 9 bases. The germline V gene encodes CDR1 SGHKS and CDR2 YYEKEE (reference sequence). V gave up 4 bases and J gave up 5 bases; unmatched junction bases: 6. The CDR3 extends over 14 amino acids. As DNA, the CDR3 is TGTGCCAGCAGCAGATTACAGGGGGCGACTGAAGCTTTCTTT. This encodes CASSRLQGATEAFF.

The rearrangement joins TRBV29-1 to TRBJ2-1, with D uncertain. Trimming stripped 7 bases from V and 2 bases from J, with 15 bases between. Germline CDR1 is SQVTM and CDR2 is ANQGSEA. The CDR3 extends over 14 amino acids. The CDR3 protein is CSALARFTYNEQFF. The CDR3, as DNA: TGCAGCGCCCTGGCGCGGTTTACCTACAATGAGCAGTTCTTC.

The chain combines TRBV7-9 with TRBJ2-7, with 8 bases that match TRBD2. The CDR3 runs 16 residues. Trimming removed 5 bases from V and 0 bases from J; junction bases left unmatched: 9. Per germline, CDR1 SEHNR and CDR2 FQNEAQ (reference sequence). Here the CDR3 DNA reads TGTGCCAGCAGCCGAGGCTCGGGACTAGACTCCTACGAGCAGTACTTC. Translating it yields CASSRGSGLDSYEQYF.

The chain uses TRBV6-5 and TRBJ2-7; 9 positions agree with TRBD1. The V segment lost 5 bases and the J segment 4 bases; nucleotides outside the gene matches: 9. The germline gives CDR1 MNHEY, CDR2 SVGAGI. This CDR3 contains 15 residues. The CDR3 sequence is CASSPQGAKGYEQYF. The CDR3 DNA reads TGTGCCAGCAGTCCACAGGGGGCTAAGGGGTACGAGCAGTACTTC.

This chain links TRBV19 with TRBJ2-7; D remains unclear. Trimming took 3 bases from V and 5 from J, leaving 20 bases between them. CDR3 length: 16 residues. In germline, CDR1 is LNHDA, CDR2 SQIVND (reference sequence). CDR3 bases: TGTGCCAGTAGTATTAAGGTTAGGAGAAATATGCACGAGCAGTACTTC. Its protein is CASSIKVRRNMHEQYF.